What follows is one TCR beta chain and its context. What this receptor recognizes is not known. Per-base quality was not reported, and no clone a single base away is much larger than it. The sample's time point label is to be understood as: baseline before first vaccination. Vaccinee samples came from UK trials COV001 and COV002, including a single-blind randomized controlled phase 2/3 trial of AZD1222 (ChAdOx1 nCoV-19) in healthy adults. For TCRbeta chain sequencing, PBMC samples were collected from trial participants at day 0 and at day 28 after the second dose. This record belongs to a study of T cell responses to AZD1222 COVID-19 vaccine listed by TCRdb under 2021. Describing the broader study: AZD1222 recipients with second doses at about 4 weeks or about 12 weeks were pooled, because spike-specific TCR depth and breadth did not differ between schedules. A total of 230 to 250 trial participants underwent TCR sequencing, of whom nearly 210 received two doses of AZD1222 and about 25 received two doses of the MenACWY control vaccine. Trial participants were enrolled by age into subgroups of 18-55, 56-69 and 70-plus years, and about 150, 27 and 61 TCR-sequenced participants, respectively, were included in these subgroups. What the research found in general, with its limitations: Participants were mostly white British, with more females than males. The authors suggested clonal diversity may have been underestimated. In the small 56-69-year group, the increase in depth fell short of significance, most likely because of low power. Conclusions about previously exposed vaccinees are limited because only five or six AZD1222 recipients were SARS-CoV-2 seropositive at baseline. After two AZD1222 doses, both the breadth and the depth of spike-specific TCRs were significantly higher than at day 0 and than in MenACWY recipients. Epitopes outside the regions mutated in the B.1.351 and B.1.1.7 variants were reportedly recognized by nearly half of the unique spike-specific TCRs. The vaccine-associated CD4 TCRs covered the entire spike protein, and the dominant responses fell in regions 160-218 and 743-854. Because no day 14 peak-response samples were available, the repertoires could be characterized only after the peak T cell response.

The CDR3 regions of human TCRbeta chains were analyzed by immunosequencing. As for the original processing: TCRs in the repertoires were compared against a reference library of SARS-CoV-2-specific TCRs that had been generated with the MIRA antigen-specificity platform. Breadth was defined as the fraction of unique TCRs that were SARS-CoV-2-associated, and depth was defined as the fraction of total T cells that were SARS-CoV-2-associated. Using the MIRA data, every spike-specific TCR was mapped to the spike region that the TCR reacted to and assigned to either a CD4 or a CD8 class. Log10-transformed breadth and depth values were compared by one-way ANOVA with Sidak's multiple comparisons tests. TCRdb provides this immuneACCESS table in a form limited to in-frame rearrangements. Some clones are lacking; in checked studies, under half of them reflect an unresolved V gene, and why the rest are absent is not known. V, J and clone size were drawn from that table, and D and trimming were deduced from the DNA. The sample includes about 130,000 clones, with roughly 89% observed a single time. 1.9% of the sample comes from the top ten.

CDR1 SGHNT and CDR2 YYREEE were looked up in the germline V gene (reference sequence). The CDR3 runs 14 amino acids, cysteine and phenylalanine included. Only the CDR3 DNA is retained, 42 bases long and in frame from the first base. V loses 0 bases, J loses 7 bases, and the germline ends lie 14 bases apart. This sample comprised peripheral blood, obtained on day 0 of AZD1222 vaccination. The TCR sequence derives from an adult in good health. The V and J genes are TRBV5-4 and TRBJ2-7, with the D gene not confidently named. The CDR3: CASSLGRSSREQYF. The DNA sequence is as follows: TGTGCCAGCAGCTTGGGCAGGAGCTCGCGAGAGCAGTACTTC.